The present T cell receptor beta chain was sequenced within a study of cytomegalovirus exposure and HLA in healthy donors. CDR3 length: 14 residues. Germline CDR1 and CDR2: MNHNS and SASEGT. J gave up 6 bases and V 6 bases, and 8 bases lay outside the gene matches. Primers: 60 Vbeta forward and 13 Jbeta reverse. Profiling relied on immunoSEQ multiplex PCR, and the TCRdb table lists in-frame clones only, not all of them. The data contain 250,000 to 300,000 clones, over 90% of them seen just once; the ten biggest clones take up 1.7%. The source material was PBMCs. The chain joins TRBV6-1 to TRBJ1-1, with TRBD1 matching over 9 bases. This TCR derives from a girl aged 2-10 years in good health and CMV-seronegative. The CDR3 here is CASSPGQGNAEAFF. In DNA form, the CDR3 reads TGTGCCAGCAGCCCGGGACAGGGCAACGCTGAAGCTTTCTTT.